This T cell receptor (beta chain) was sequenced during a study of T cells in tuberculosis. Overall study context: IGRA-negative adolescents, IGRA-positive adolescents with latent tuberculosis and adults with active tuberculosis formed this South African cohort.

TCRdb's table, derived via immunoSEQ multiplex PCR, lists solely in-frame clones and lacks some. The sample records 35,000 to 50,000 clones, about 95% being singletons. Study-wide results and limits: Smaller distances to GMM-specific TCRs suggested their expansion in active tuberculosis. Classification accuracy was 80% to 90% (AUROC approximately 0.9) with the GMM-specific repertoire. Smaller alpha distances in active tuberculosis partly reflected shorter CDR3-alpha lengths.

Notes on this clone: Its target is not known.

The CDR3 sequence is 15 residues long. Per the germline V gene, CDR1 is KGHSH and CDR2 is LQKENI. V was shortened by 1 base and J by 4 bases, with 14 bases between the two germline ends. The sequence was collected from a donor between 10 and 29 years old with latent tuberculosis or without tuberculosis infection. Some clones in this sample may be carry-over from other donors' samples. The source material was PBMCs. The rearrangement links TRBV18 to TRBJ2-7; TRBD2 might be the D (6 bases). The CDR3 DNA follows: TGTGCCAGCTCACCACTTCACGGGAGTGGGTACGAGCAGTACTTC. Protein sequence: CASSPLHGSGYEQYF.